What follows is one TCR beta chain and its context. TCRdb re-analysed the 5' RACE reads in MiXCR, keeping a single row per CDR3 protein. The data hold around 350,000 distinct CDR3 sequences, with over 5% observed a single time. This specimen belongs to a study of T cells after yellow fever vaccination. Germline loops: CDR1 DFQATT, CDR2 SNEGSKA (reference sequence). V lost 0 bases to trimming and J lost 4 bases, with 16 bases between them. This CDR3 is built from 17 residues. Sequenced material: PBMCs, taken 5 days after the yellow fever booster vaccination. This clonotype originated in a man aged 30 to 45 who received the YFV17D yellow fever vaccine. This chain joins TRBV20-1 and TRBJ2-6; D ambiguous. The CDR3: CSARDLERTSGANVLTF. CDR3 coding DNA: TGCAGTGCTAGAGATTTAGAACGGACGTCCGGGGCCAACGTCCTGACTTTC.